This TCR beta chain emerged from a study of blood T cell repertoires in COVID-19. Trimming left V 8 bases short and J 1 base short, with 8 bases between. Germline CDR1 LGHNT, CDR2 FRNRAP. This CDR3 has 12 residues. Only in-frame clones appear in the TCRdb table, and some are missing; sequencing was by immunoSEQ multiplex PCR. The table includes 260,000 or so clones, around 88% detected once. The sample comprised PBMCs or T cells enriched from blood (not recorded which). The receptor was derived from a woman aged 40 to 50 with acute COVID-19. V usage is TRBV12-5 and J usage is TRBJ1-1; D is unresolved. CDR3 DNA sequence: TGTGCTAGTTCGCCAGAGAACACTGAAGCTTTCTTT. Translated: CASSPENTEAFF.